This TCR beta chain is from a study of patients and donors after allogeneic stem cell transplantation. The length of the CDR3 is 14 residues. Trimming took 5 bases from V and 1 from J, leaving 11 bases between them. Germline V gives CDR1 LGHDT, CDR2 YNNKEL (reference sequence). TCRdb re-called the RT-PCR reads with MiXCR, one entry per CDR3 protein. The sample shows about 1,300 distinct CDR3 sequences, roughly 30% of them seen only once. Only a few counts were recorded for this clonotype. This rearrangement joins TRBV3-1 to TRBJ1-1; maybe TRBD1 (5 bases). This TCR was recovered from a human donor who was either an allogeneic HSCT recipient or a stem cell or donor lymphocyte infusion donor (not recorded which). It is not recorded whose cells these are; they may come from a transplant donor. Input material: blood, either unsorted or a sorted T cell fraction (not recorded which). CDR3 sequence reads: CASSEGIRNTEAFF. CDR3 in DNA: TGTGCCAGCAGCGAGGGGATCCGGAACACTGAAGCTTTCTTT.